This T cell receptor beta chain was retrieved from a study of glioma-infiltrating T cells. Broader study findings: Gliomas, especially low-grade, showed above-expected tissue-blood divergence; non-neoplastic patients showed below.

The iRepertoire nested amplicon-rescue multiplex PCR amplified TCR alpha and beta CDR3s from RNA. TCRdb recomputed calls from the multiplex PCR reads with MiXCR, one row per CDR3 protein. Here the sample spans tens of thousands of distinct CDR3 sequences, 23% being singletons. This clonotype was seen only a few times. The antigen remains undetermined. The junction had 3 bases not matched to a gene; V was cut back by 8 bases and J by 4 bases. Germline V gene sequence: CDR1 SEHNR, CDR2 FQNEAQ (reference sequence). The CDR3 spans 13 residues. What was sequenced was glioma tissue, nonneoplastic brain tissue, or PBMCs (not recorded which). This TCR derives from a human donor with low-grade glioma or glioblastoma, undergoing nonglioma brain surgery, or in good health (not recorded which). The chain uses TRBV7-9 and TRBJ2-5; 11 bases map to TRBD1. In DNA form, the CDR3 reads TGTGCCAGCGGGGGACAGGGGGGAGAGACCCAGTACTTC. Residues: CASGGQGGETQYF.